This T cell receptor beta chain emerged from a study of spatial heterogeneity in lung cancer. On the study more broadly: Compared with alpha-chain sequences, beta-chain sequences were consistently detected in greater numbers. Strong correlation linked TCR transcript counts in tumor regions to a T cell module score derived from matched bulk RNA-seq. Broader study findings: Counts that tracked tumor mutation counts were those of expanded intratumoral alpha and beta TCRs. For tumor T cells, estimated coverage reached only about 7% (alpha) and around 13% (beta).

Specified time point: sample taken at primary tumor resection. Without sorting, whole RNA was sequenced from tumor, nontumor lung or frozen PBMC. With 3 bases clipped from V and 2 bases from J, the junction kept 7 bases outside the gene matches. CDR3 length equals 15 residues. CDR1 is DFQATT and CDR2 is SNEGSKA in the germline V gene (reference sequence). Note on this clonotype: The antigen remains undetermined.

TCRdb fed the 5' RACE reads into MiXCR, producing one record per CDR3 protein. In the table there are fewer than 20,000 distinct CDR3 sequences, around 8.1% of which are singletons. The source of this sequence is a male donor with early-stage non-small cell lung cancer. The genes are TRBV20-1 and TRBJ1-5; 7 bases line up with TRBD1. The specimen was lung tumor tissue, collected at surgery. This CDR3 is CSASSPGTGNQPQHF. In DNA, the CDR3 is TGCAGTGCTAGTTCCCCTGGGACAGGCAATCAGCCCCAGCATTTT.